A single sample is the source of the 11 T cell receptor beta chains below, sequenced in a study of radiation and T cells in renal cell carcinoma. This table comes from immunoSEQ multiplex PCR, and its TCRdb copy is limited to in-frame clones, with some not included. The data contain about 150,000 clones, roughly 90% of them seen just once; the ten biggest clones take up around 13%. Time point in this sample: blood 2 weeks post-SBRT. Treatment of the sample: 15 Gy SBRT to primary tumor, nephrectomy 4 weeks later. Sequenced material: blood, taken from a patient whose treatment included radiotherapy and nephrectomy. The receptors derive from a woman aged 50 to 65 with renal cell carcinoma.

The CDR3 protein is CASNPWDPGGTEAFF. DNA for the CDR3: TGTGCCAGCAATCCCTGGGACCCCGGGGGGACTGAAGCTTTCTTT. The chain employs TRBV2 and TRBJ1-1; TRBD1 is a possible D gene (5 bases). CDR1 is SNHLY, CDR2 FYNNEI, per germline. The CDR3 runs to 15 residues. V lost 7 bases to trimming and J lost 5 bases, with 20 bases between them.

V usage is TRBV16 and J usage is TRBJ1-5; possibly TRBD1 for D (5 bases). Germline CDR1 reads KGHSY; CDR2 reads FQNENV. Trimming cost V 3 bases and J 5 bases, with 8 bases left between them. The CDR3 loop spans 13 amino acids. The CDR3 region has the DNA TGTGCCAGCAGCCACCAGGGAGATCAGCCCCAGCATTTT. Translated, it gives CASSHQGDQPQHF. Full variable domain (remainder filled in from reference TRBV16 and TRBJ1-5): GEEVAQTPKHLVRGEGQKAKLYCAPIKGHSYVFWYQQVLKNEFKFLISFQNENVFDETGMPKERFSAKCLPNSPCSLEIQATKLEDSAVYFCASSHQGDQPQHFGDGTRLSIL.

This clone has just one count. The J gene is TRBJ2-7, the V gene TRBV11-2; tentative D call: TRBD2 (6 bases). V gave up 2 bases and J gave up 5 bases, with 13 bases separating them. Germline-derived CDR1 and CDR2 are SGHAT and FQNNGV. The CDR3 sequence is 14 residues long. CDR3 region: CASSLNWAGNEQYF. CDR3 DNA: TGTGCCAGCAGCTTAAACTGGGCGGGGAACGAGCAGTACTTC.

The J gene is TRBJ2-1, the V gene TRBV15; D is uncertain. Trimming cost V 5 bases and J 6 bases, with 8 bases left between them. The CDR3 sequence is 12 residues long. Germline V gene data show CDR1 as LNHNV and CDR2 as YYDKDF (reference sequence). The CDR3 here is CATSPLRNEQFF. The CDR3 DNA is TGTGCCACCAGCCCCCTCCGCAATGAGCAGTTCTTC.

The chain uses TRBV6-1 and TRBJ2-2; D perhaps matches TRBD2 (6 bases). The V end was cut by 4 bases, the J end by 5 bases, with 11 bases between. The CDR3 has 14 amino acids. Germline V gene data show CDR1 as MNHNS and CDR2 as SASEGT. In DNA form, the CDR3 reads TGTGCCAGCAGTGTAGGACGGGGGACCGGGGAGCTGTTTTTT. This sequence encodes CASSVGRGTGELFF.

This clone appeared a single time. CDR3 amino acids: CASSKLRIQGARGYTF. The CDR3 bases are TGTGCCAGCAGCAAATTGAGAATACAGGGGGCGCGGGGCTACACCTTC. The J gene is TRBJ1-2, the V gene TRBV21-1; no DNA check was done on the table's D call, TRBD1. TRBV21-1 is noted as a pseudogene. CDR3 size: 16 residues.

DNA for the CDR3: TGTGCCAGCAGCTTAACCGGGGGTAGCAATCAGCCCCAGCATTTT. Translation gives CASSLTGGSNQPQHF. The chain has TRBV11-2 and TRBJ1-5; D possibly corresponds to TRBD1 (5 bases). Trimming removed 2 bases from V and 0 bases from J, with 8 bases in between. The germline V gene has CDR1 SGHAT and CDR2 FQNNGV. The CDR3 extends over 15 amino acids.

V is TRBV6-6 and J is TRBJ2-7; D unclear. V lost 8 bases, J lost 2 bases, and 10 bases lay in between. This CDR3 has 12 amino acids. The germline gives CDR1 MNHNY, CDR2 SVGAGI (reference sequence). CDR3 nucleotides: TGTGCCAGCGTGGCAGGTCCCTACGAGCAGTACTTC. Its protein is CASVAGPYEQYF.

V gene TRBV7-8 combines with J gene TRBJ2-5; 13 bases line up with TRBD2. This CDR3 contains 17 residues. Unmatched junction bases numbered 11, after V lost 5 bases and J lost 5 bases. Germline V gene data show CDR1 as SGHVS and CDR2 as FQNEAQ. The CDR3 spells CASSPGTSGVSRETQYF. The DNA for the CDR3 is TGTGCCAGCAGCCCCGGGACTAGCGGGGTGTCGAGGGAGACCCAGTACTTC. The full variable domain, completed using reference TRBV7-8 and TRBJ2-5, is GAGVSQSPRYKVAKRGQDVALRCDPISGHVSLFWYQQALGQGPEFLTYFQNEAQLDKSGLPSDRFFAERPEGSVSTLKIQRTQQEDSAVYLCASSPGTSGVSRETQYFGPGTRLLVL.

The chain employs TRBV6-5 and TRBJ2-7, with 13 bases aligning to TRBD2. Germline V lookup: CDR1 MNHEY, CDR2 SVGAGI. This CDR3 spans 14 amino acids. V gave up 8 bases and J gave up 4 bases; unmatched junction bases: 5. In DNA form, the CDR3 reads TGTGCCAGCGGTCGGACTAGCGGGGGATACGAGCAGTACTTC. Translated: CASGRTSGGYEQYF.

This rearrangement joins TRBV9 to TRBJ2-2; possible D gene TRBD1, 6 bases. The CDR3 covers 16 residues. Trimming left V 6 bases short and J 0 bases short, with 15 bases between. Germline V CDR1 and CDR2: SGDLS, YYNGEE. The CDR3: CASNFGQFANTGELFF. DNA for the CDR3: TGTGCCAGCAACTTCGGACAGTTCGCGAACACCGGGGAGCTGTTTTTT.